A single sample gave rise to the 20 T cell receptor beta chains below, sequenced in a study of T-cell memory formation after mild COVID-19. TCRdb reprocessed the 5' RACE reads via MiXCR and lists one record per CDR3 protein. This table has under 650,000 distinct CDR3 sequences, 15% to 20% appearing once. Sequencing was carried out using PBMCs or a T cell subset sorted from them (not recorded which). These receptor sequences come from an adult woman who had mild COVID-19 (a few samples of this study predate the infection). Cell type and time point are not known.

On this clonotype itself: One end of the junction is discordant with germline, which a read error may explain. The chain couples TRBV20-1 to TRBJ1-4; 9 bases align to TRBD1. Germline-derived CDR1 and CDR2 are DFQATT and SNEGSKA (reference sequence). The CDR3 loop spans 13 amino acids. As DNA, the CDR3 is TGCAGTGCCCAGGGACAGGGTTATGAGAAACTGTTTTTT. Encoded protein: CSAQGQGYEKLFF.

The chain links TRBV29-1 to TRBJ1-2; D is perhaps TRBD1 (6 bases). The CDR3 sequence is 14 residues long. The germline gives CDR1 SQVTM, CDR2 ANQGSEA. V was clipped by 3 bases and J by 4 bases, with 15 bases between them. The CDR3 reads CSVDPPGEIYGYTF. The CDR3 DNA is TGCAGCGTTGATCCCCCAGGGGAAATCTATGGCTACACCTTC. The full variable domain, in which reference TRBV29-1 and TRBJ1-2 provide the parts outside the CDR3, is SAVISQKPSRDICQRGTSLTIQCQVDSQVTMMFWYRQQPGQSLTLIATANQGSEATYESGFVIDKFPISRPNLTFSTLTVSNMSPEDSSIYLCSVDPPGEIYGYTFGSGTRLTVV.

This clonotype was counted between two and nine times. The V and J genes are TRBV4-2 and TRBJ2-7, with a weak D call TRBD1 (5 bases). This CDR3 has 16 residues. Looked up from germline, CDR1 is LGHNA and CDR2 is YNFKEQ. Deletions cut 0 bases from V and 1 base from J, with 13 bases between. In DNA, the CDR3 is TGTGCCAGCAGCCAAGAATGGCAGGGCGGTTCCTACGAGCAGTACTTC. Amino acids: CASSQEWQGGSYEQYF.

This clonotype was picked up a small number of times. V usage is TRBV7-8 and J usage is TRBJ1-3; no clear D. The length of the CDR3 is 15 residues. The ends were cut back, 7 bases at V and 0 bases at J, with 13 bases in the middle. The germline CDR1 and CDR2 sequences are SGHVS and FQNEAQ. CDR3 DNA: TGTGCCAGCACCGAGGCCTTGACCTCTGGAAACACCATATATTTT. Translating gives CASTEALTSGNTIYF.

This clonotype came up a few times. CDR3 DNA sequence: TGCAGCGTTTTGTTCTCGGGGTCGGCCTACGAGCAGTACTTC. This gives the protein CSVLFSGSAYEQYF. The J gene is TRBJ2-7, the V gene TRBV29-1; D possibly corresponds to TRBD2 (5 bases). Germline CDR1 is SQVTM and CDR2 is ANQGSEA. The CDR3 length is 14 residues. Trimming stripped 5 bases from V and 2 bases from J, with 16 bases between.

The rearrangement joins TRBV15 to TRBJ2-7, with 7 bases matching TRBD2. V lost 4 bases and J lost 3; bases outside the gene matches: 6. The germline V gene has CDR1 LNHNV and CDR2 YYDKDF (reference sequence). The CDR3 is 14 residues long. The CDR3 DNA follows: TGTGCCACCAGCAAAGGGAGGGGCGTCTACGAGCAGTACTTC. Translating it yields CATSKGRGVYEQYF.

The rearrangement uses TRBV11-2 and TRBJ2-5; 14 bases are a match to TRBD2. Germline V lookup: CDR1 SGHAT, CDR2 FQNNGV. There are 17 residues in the CDR3. J was trimmed by 5 bases and V by 3 bases; bases with no gene match: 8. As DNA, the CDR3 is TGTGCCAGCAGCTTGAGACTAGCGGGAGGGGGCGAGGAGACCCAGTACTTC. Translation gives CASSLRLAGGGEETQYF. Full variable domain (outside the CDR3, taken from reference TRBV11-2 and TRBJ2-5): EAGVAQSPRYKIIEKRQSVAFWCNPISGHATLYWYQQILGQGPKLLIQFQNNGVVDDSQLPKDRFSAERLKGVDSTLKIQPAKLEDSAVYLCASSLRLAGGGEETQYFGPGTRLLVL.

This chain uses TRBV6-5 with TRBJ1-4; 8 bases map to TRBD1. V dropped 0 bases and J dropped 13; count of bases not matched to a gene: 10. Germline CDR1 MNHEY, CDR2 SVGAGI. This CDR3 is built from 15 residues. The CDR3 coding sequence is TGTGCCAGCAGTTACTCGAGCCTTCAGGGGGCGCGACTGTTTTTT. Its translation: CASSYSSLQGARLFF.

This clonotype was picked up a small number of times. The chain carries TRBV24-1 and TRBJ2-1; the match to TRBD1 covers 7 bases. CDR3 length: 16 amino acids. With V trimmed by 3 bases and J by 0 bases, 4 bases remained unmatched. The germline V gene has CDR1 KGHDR and CDR2 SFDVKD. In nucleotides, the CDR3 is TGTGCCACCAGTGATCAACGGGACAGCTCCTACAATGAGCAGTTCTTC. This gives the protein CATSDQRDSSYNEQFF.

This chain joins TRBV2 and TRBJ2-5; D not certain. The V end lost 2 bases, the J end lost 1 base, and 8 bases lay between the germline ends. Germline CDR1 reads SNHLY; CDR2 reads FYNNEI. The CDR3 spans 14 residues. The CDR3 coding sequence is TGTGCCAGCAGTGAAAAGGCAGTCCAAGAGACCCAGTACTTC. Translation: CASSEKAVQETQYF.

This clonotype was observed a handful of times. The chain links TRBV24-1 to TRBJ2-1, with 9 bases identical to TRBD1. CDR3 length equals 14 residues. V shed 5 bases and J 4 bases; nucleotides not matched to a gene: 2. Per the germline V gene, CDR1 is KGHDR and CDR2 is SFDVKD. The CDR3 region has the DNA TGTGCCACCAGTGGGGGACAGGGATACAATGAGCAGTTCTTC. This translates into CATSGGQGYNEQFF.

This chain links TRBV2 with TRBJ1-1, with unresolved D. From germline, CDR1 is SNHLY and CDR2 FYNNEI. The V end was cut by 3 bases, the J end by 7 bases, with 12 bases between. The CDR3 sequence is 13 residues long. The chain's CDR3 is CASSDKRDGEAFF. The CDR3 DNA follows: TGTGCCAGCAGTGATAAACGTGACGGTGAAGCTTTCTTT.

There are a few counts of this clonotype. The chain combines TRBV5-1 with TRBJ2-7; possible D gene TRBD1, 6 bases. Looked up from germline, CDR1 is SGHRS and CDR2 is YFSETQ. The V end was cut by 5 bases, the J end by 2 bases, with 14 bases between. CDR3 length: 14 residues. This CDR3 reads CASRRNRDTYEQYF. CDR3 nucleotide sequence: TGCGCCAGCAGAAGGAACAGGGACACCTACGAGCAGTACTTC. Complete variable domain (other parts from reference TRBV5-1 and TRBJ2-7): KAGVTQTPRYLIKTRGQQVTLSCSPISGHRSVSWYQQTPGQGLQFLFEYFSETQRNKGNFPGRFSGRQFSNSRSEMNVSTLELGDSALYLCASRRNRDTYEQYFGPGTRLTVT.

This clonotype was seen a handful of times. The J gene is TRBJ2-4, the V gene TRBV5-1; a weak D match, TRBD2 (6 bases). Per germline, CDR1 SGHRS and CDR2 YFSETQ. This CDR3 region has 14 residues. V was shortened by 1 base and J by 7 bases, with 12 bases between the two germline ends. The CDR3 sequence: CASSLTGVTNIQYF. The CDR3 coding sequence is TGCGCCAGCAGCTTGACGGGGGTAACGAACATTCAGTACTTC.

This clonotype turned up a few times. The rearrangement uses TRBV7-2 and TRBJ2-5; no clear D. The length of the CDR3 is 15 residues. Germline-derived CDR1 and CDR2 are SGHTA and FQGNSA. Trimming cost V 5 bases and J 1 base, with 14 bases left between them. In DNA form, the CDR3 reads TGTGCCAGCAGCCCGCTCAGACCTTCCCAAGAGACCCAGTACTTC. Residues: CASSPLRPSQETQYF.

This clonotype appeared many times. The chain employs TRBV7-9 and TRBJ2-1; no reliable D call. The CDR3 length is 11 residues. Trimming removed 3 bases from V and 10 bases from J, with 7 bases in between. CDR1 and CDR2 from the germline V gene are SEHNR and FQNEAQ (reference sequence). CDR3 sequence: CASSFTGEQFF. For the CDR3, the DNA is TGTGCCAGCAGCTTCACTGGCGAGCAGTTCTTC.

This clonotype was detected many times. This chain uses TRBV7-9 with TRBJ2-3; weak D call: TRBD1 (5 bases). This CDR3 has 15 residues. Germline loops: CDR1 SEHNR, CDR2 FQNEAQ (reference sequence). V was shortened by 5 bases and J by 2 bases, with 14 bases between the two germline ends. The DNA for the CDR3 is TGTGCCAGCAGCCCAAGCAGGGTGAACACAGATACGCAGTATTTT. Its translation: CASSPSRVNTDTQYF.

This clonotype was seen more than once but under ten times. Here the CDR3 DNA reads TGTGCCAGCAGCTTAATGGGGCCCGGGACAGGGAATCTCGAGCAGTACTTC. Its translation is CASSLMGPGTGNLEQYF. The genes are TRBV7-6 and TRBJ2-7, with 9 bases that match TRBD1. The J segment lost 6 bases and the V segment lost 2 bases, leaving 14 bases of the junction unmatched. This CDR3 comprises 17 residues. Germline V gene sequence: CDR1 SGHVS, CDR2 FNYEAQ.

This chain uses TRBV18 with TRBJ2-5; no firm D call. V was trimmed by 3 bases and J by 5 bases, leaving 16 bases between them. This CDR3 comprises 15 residues. From germline, CDR1 is KGHSH and CDR2 LQKENI. DNA of the CDR3: TGTGCCAGCTCACCTCCGCAGAAGAGTCATGAGACCCAGTACTTC. This gives the protein CASSPPQKSHETQYF.

This sequence joins TRBV7-9 and TRBJ1-1, with D hard to call. The CDR3 runs to 14 residues. CDR1 is SEHNR, CDR2 FQNEAQ, per germline (reference sequence). V was pared by 5 bases and J by 0 bases, with 10 bases between. The CDR3 sequence: CASSPLDMNTEAFF. The CDR3 nucleotides are TGTGCCAGCAGCCCCCTTGACATGAACACTGAAGCTTTCTTT.